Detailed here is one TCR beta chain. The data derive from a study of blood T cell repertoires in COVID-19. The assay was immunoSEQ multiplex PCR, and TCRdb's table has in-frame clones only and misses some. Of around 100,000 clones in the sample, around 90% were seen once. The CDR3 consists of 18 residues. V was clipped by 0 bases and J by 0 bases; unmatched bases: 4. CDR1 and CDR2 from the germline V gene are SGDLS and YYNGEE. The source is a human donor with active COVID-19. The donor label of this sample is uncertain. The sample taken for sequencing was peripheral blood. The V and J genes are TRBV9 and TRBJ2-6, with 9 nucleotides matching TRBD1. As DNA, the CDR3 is TGTGCCAGCAGCGTAGATGGGACAGGGCCCTCTGGGGCCAACGTCCTGACTTTC. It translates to CASSVDGTGPSGANVLTF.